This TCR beta chain was identified during a study of cytomegalovirus exposure and HLA in healthy donors. Remarks on this clone: No antigen is known for it.

PCR amplification relied on 60 Vbeta primers (plus 13 Jbeta primers). TCRdb keeps only in-frame clones here, not all; method: immunoSEQ multiplex PCR. The sample lists roughly 120,000 clones, 70% to 85% occurring once. The CDR3 is made up of 13 amino acids. Germline V CDR1 and CDR2: SGHVS, FQNEAQ. Trimming left V 2 bases short and J 5 bases short, with 7 bases between. Study-level points and caveats: A later examination showed that TCR association rates differed by HLA locus, with DRB1 most and HLA-C fewest. Among the most significant clusters, several appeared linked to common viral pathogens in a later analysis. An analysis was carried out later, and it reportedly showed fewer N-insertions in an Asian-associated ancestry cluster than the approximately 700-donor mean.

This TCR was recovered from a woman aged 45-65 years in good health and CMV-seropositive. V gene TRBV7-8 combines with J gene TRBJ1-5; possibly TRBD1 for D (5 bases). The specimen was PBMCs. CDR3 coding DNA: TGTGCCAGCAGCTTACTAGGGGATCAGCCCCAGCATTTT. Translation gives CASSLLGDQPQHF.